This paragraph covers one T cell receptor beta chain sequence. No antigen is known for it. In the library, individual cDNA molecules carried attached unique molecular identifiers. TCRdb reprocessed the 5' RACE reads with MiXCR, giving one entry per CDR3 protein. In the table there are 56,000 or so distinct CDR3 sequences, more than 12% of which are singletons. The CDR3 has 13 residues. Germline values: CDR1 DFQATT, CDR2 SNEGSKA (reference sequence). After removal of 3 bases from V and 1 base from J, the junction contained 0 bases not matched to a gene. The data belong to a study of early T cells in non-severe SARS-CoV-2 infection. The overall study: Sequencing input comprised bulk RNA from unsorted whole blood; chain pairing was not available. Points from the study as a whole: VDJdb-based annotation leaned toward anti-spike CD8 responses and missed private and CD4 specificities.

The chain uses TRBV20-1 and TRBJ2-5, with 9 bases that match TRBD2. The material was whole blood, obtained at baseline. The receptor's source is an adult who was a healthcare worker with PCR-confirmed SARS-CoV-2 infection or an uninfected control (not recorded which). This chain's CDR3 is CSARREGQETQYF. DNA of the CDR3: TGCAGTGCTAGGCGGGAGGGCCAAGAGACCCAGTACTTC.